This note documents a single TCR beta chain sequence. This sample stems from a study of identical twins. MiXCR, run by TCRdb on the 5' RACE reads, gives a single entry per CDR3 protein. The table shows 1.5 million to 2 million distinct CDR3 sequences, with roughly 35% occurring only once. Trimming pared 2 bases from V and 2 bases from J, leaving 12 bases between. The V gene's germline CDR1 is KGHSH and CDR2 LQKENI. The CDR3 sequence is 16 residues long. The TCR comes from a newborn girl in good health. The chain employs TRBV18 and TRBJ2-2, with D unclear. Sequencing was done on a sample of cord blood. CDR3 region: CASSPGQPANTGELFF. The CDR3 nucleotides read TGTGCCAGCTCACCAGGCCAGCCAGCTAACACCGGGGAGCTGTTTTTT.